The clone carrying this TCR beta chain was counted between two and nine times. This entry is derived from a study of T-cell memory formation after mild COVID-19. Germline V gene sequence: CDR1 SGHRS, CDR2 YFSETQ. The CDR3 length is 16 residues. V gave up 3 bases and J gave up 5 bases; unmatched junction bases: 8. One entry per CDR3 protein, called by TCRdb with MiXCR from the 5' RACE reads. The table has 250,000 to 350,000 distinct CDR3 sequences, roughly an eighth seen once. The chain is built from TRBV5-1 and TRBJ2-3; the match to TRBD2 covers 11 bases. The sample consisted of PBMCs or a T cell subset sorted from them (not recorded which). The TCR comes from a man younger than 35 who had mild COVID-19 (a few samples of this study predate the infection). Cell type and time point are not known. The CDR3 protein is CASSSTSGGYGDTQYF. DNA of the CDR3: TGCGCCAGCAGCTCCACTAGCGGGGGATACGGAGATACGCAGTATTTT.